The 8 T cell receptor beta chains in this list originate from one sample, sequenced in a study of blood T cell repertoires in COVID-19. TCRdb's table, derived via immunoSEQ multiplex PCR, lists solely in-frame clones and lacks some. Of some 280,000 clones in the sample, about nine tenths were seen once. The sequenced sample was peripheral blood. These receptors all stem from a woman aged 55-70 years with acute or convalescent COVID-19.

The CDR3: CAISEREGAISPLHF. The CDR3 nucleotides read TGTGCCATCAGTGAACGCGAGGGGGCGATTTCACCCCTCCACTTT. The chain couples TRBV10-3 to TRBJ1-6, with 7 bases that match TRBD1. The germline gives CDR1 ENHRY, CDR2 SYGVKD. The CDR3 is 15 amino acids. After removal of 3 bases from V and 9 bases from J, the junction contained 8 bases not matched to a gene.

This chain joins TRBV4-2 and TRBJ2-7, with TRBD2 as a possible D gene (6 bases). Germline V gene sequence: CDR1 LGHNA, CDR2 YNFKEQ. There are 12 residues in the CDR3. Trimming cost V 3 bases and J 5 bases, with 8 bases left between them. In DNA, the CDR3 is TGTGCCAGCAGCCAGGGGAGGAACGAGCAGTACTTC. It codes for CASSQGRNEQYF.

The gene calls are TRBV28 and TRBJ1-1, with 8 bases matching TRBD1. The CDR3 runs to 18 residues. With 7 bases clipped from V and 3 bases from J, the junction kept 19 bases outside the gene matches. Germline lookup yields CDR1 MDHEN and CDR2 SYDVKM. CDR3 nucleotide sequence: TGTGCCAGCAACCCTGAAAAAGGCAGGGGGCTGCGCGACACTGAAGCTTTCTTT. It encodes CASNPEKGRGLRDTEAFF.

The chain has TRBV5-5 and TRBJ1-2; 9 nucleotides agree with TRBD1. Germline loops: CDR1 SGHKS, CDR2 YYEKEE (reference sequence). V was pared by 2 bases and J by 8 bases, with 4 bases of the junction left unmatched. The CDR3 loop spans 13 amino acids. The CDR3 loop is CASSLQGAKGYTF. Here the CDR3 DNA reads TGTGCCAGCAGCTTACAGGGGGCCAAGGGCTACACCTTC. Filled out from reference TRBV5-5 and TRBJ1-2, the complete variable domain reads DAGVTQSPTHLIKTRGQQVTLRCSPISGHKSVSWYQQVLGQGPQFIFQYYEKEERGRGNFPDRFSARQFPNYSSELNVNALLLGDSALYLCASSLQGAKGYTFGSGTRLTVV.

This clone was seen once. The chain joins TRBV4-3 to TRBJ1-5; the D gene is possibly TRBD1 (6 bases). This CDR3 is 18 amino acids long. The germline CDR1 and CDR2 sequences are LGHNA and YSLEER. The germline V and J ends were trimmed by 0 bases and 0 bases, with 15 bases remaining between them. The CDR3 DNA reads TGCGCCAGCAGCCAAGATCGGCCAGGGGCGTATAGCAATCAGCCCCAGCATTTT. As protein: CASSQDRPGAYSNQPQHF.

This clone was counted once. This sequence joins TRBV5-1 and TRBJ2-1; 15 nucleotides align to TRBD2. CDR3 length: 18 amino acids. Trimming took 0 bases from V and 7 from J; bases not matched to a gene: 8. CDR1 is SGHRS and CDR2 is YFSETQ in the germline V gene. CDR3 in DNA: TGCGCCAGCAGCTTGGGGACGGGACTAGCGGGGGGAAGGAATGAGCAGTTCTTC. This gives the protein CASSLGTGLAGGRNEQFF.

The chain combines TRBV13 with TRBJ2-1, with TRBD1 matching over 9 bases. After removal of 5 bases from V and 5 bases from J, the junction contained 7 bases not matched to a gene. This CDR3 has 15 amino acids. Germline CDR1 reads PRHDT; CDR2 reads FYEKMQ (reference sequence). CDR3 in amino acids: CASSTRDRADNEQFF. Here the CDR3 DNA reads TGTGCCAGCAGCACCCGGGACAGGGCGGACAATGAGCAGTTCTTC.

V usage is TRBV7-9 and J usage is TRBJ2-3; D call uncertain. The length of the CDR3 is 14 residues. Germline loops: CDR1 SEHNR, CDR2 FQNEAQ (reference sequence). V lost 5 bases and J 1 base, leaving 10 bases between the germline ends. The CDR3 sequence is CASSLLSRTDTQYF. The DNA for the CDR3 is TGTGCCAGCAGCCTACTGAGTCGCACAGATACGCAGTATTTT.